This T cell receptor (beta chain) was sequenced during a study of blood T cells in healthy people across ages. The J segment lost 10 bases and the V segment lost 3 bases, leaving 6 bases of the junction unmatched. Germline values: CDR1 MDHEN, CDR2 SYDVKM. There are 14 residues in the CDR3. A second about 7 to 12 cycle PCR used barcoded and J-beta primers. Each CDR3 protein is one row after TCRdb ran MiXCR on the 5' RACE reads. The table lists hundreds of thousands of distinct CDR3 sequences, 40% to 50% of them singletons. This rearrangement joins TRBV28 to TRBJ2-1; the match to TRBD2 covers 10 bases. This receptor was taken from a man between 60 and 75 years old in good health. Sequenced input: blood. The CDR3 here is CASSLPSGGWEQFF. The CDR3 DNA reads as TGTGCCAGCAGTTTGCCTAGCGGGGGATGGGAGCAGTTCTTC.